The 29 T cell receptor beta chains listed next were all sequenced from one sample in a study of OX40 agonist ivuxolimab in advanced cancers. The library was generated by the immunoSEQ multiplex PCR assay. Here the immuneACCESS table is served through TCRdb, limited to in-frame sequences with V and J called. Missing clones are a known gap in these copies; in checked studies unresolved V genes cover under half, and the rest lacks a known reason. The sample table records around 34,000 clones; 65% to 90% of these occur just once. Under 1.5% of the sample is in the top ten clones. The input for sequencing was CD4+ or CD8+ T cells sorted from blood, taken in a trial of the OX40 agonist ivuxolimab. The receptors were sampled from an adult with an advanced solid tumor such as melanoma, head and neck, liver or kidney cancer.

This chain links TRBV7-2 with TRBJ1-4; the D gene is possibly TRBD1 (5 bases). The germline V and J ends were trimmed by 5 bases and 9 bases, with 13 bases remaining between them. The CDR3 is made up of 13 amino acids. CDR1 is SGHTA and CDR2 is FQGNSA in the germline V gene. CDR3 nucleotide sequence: TGTGCCAGCAGCAACGCCCGGGGGAAAAAACTGTTTTTT. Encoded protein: CASSNARGKKLFF.

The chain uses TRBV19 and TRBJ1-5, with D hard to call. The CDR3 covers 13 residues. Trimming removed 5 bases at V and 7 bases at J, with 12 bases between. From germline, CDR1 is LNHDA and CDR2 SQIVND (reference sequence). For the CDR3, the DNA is TGTGCCAGTAGTTGGGTAAGGGAACAGCCCCAGCATTTT. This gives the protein CASSWVREQPQHF.

The CDR3 DNA follows: TGTGCCAGCAGTTCCGTTAATCAGCCCCAGCATTTT. This gives the protein CASSSVNQPQHF. V usage is TRBV28 and J usage is TRBJ1-5; the D is unclear. The CDR3 loop spans 12 amino acids. Germline lookup yields CDR1 MDHEN and CDR2 SYDVKM. Trimming removed 4 bases from V and 4 bases from J, with 5 bases in between.

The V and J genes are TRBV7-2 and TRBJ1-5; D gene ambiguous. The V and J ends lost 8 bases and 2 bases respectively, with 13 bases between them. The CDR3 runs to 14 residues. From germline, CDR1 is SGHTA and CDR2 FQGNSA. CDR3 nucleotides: TGTGCCAGCGAGCTTATGGGAGGCAATCAGCCCCAGCATTTT. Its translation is CASELMGGNQPQHF.

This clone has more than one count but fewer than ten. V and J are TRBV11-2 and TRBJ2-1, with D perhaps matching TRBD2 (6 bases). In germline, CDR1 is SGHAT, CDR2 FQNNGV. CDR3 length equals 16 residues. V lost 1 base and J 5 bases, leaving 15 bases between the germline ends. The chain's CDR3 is CASSLARLGKNNEQFF. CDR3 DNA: TGTGCCAGCAGCTTAGCTCGACTAGGGAAGAACAATGAGCAGTTCTTC.

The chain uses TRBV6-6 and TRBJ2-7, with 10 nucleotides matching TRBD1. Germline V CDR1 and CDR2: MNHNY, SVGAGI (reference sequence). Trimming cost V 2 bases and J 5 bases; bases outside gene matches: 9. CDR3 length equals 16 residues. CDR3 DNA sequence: TGTGCCAGCAGTTACGACAGGGGGCCATCTACAGACGAGCAGTACTTC. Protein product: CASSYDRGPSTDEQYF.

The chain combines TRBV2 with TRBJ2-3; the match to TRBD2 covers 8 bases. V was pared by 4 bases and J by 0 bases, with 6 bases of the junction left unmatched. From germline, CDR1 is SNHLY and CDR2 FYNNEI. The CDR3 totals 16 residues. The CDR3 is CASSARLASSTDTQYF. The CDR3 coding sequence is TGTGCCAGCAGTGCCCGACTAGCGTCTAGCACAGATACGCAGTATTTT.

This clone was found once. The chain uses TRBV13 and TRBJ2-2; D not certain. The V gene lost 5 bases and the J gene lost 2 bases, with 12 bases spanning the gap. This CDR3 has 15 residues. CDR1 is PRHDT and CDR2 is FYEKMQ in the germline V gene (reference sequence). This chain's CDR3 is CASSHRSPNTGELFF. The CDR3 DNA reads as TGTGCCAGCAGCCATCGGAGCCCCAACACCGGGGAGCTGTTTTTT. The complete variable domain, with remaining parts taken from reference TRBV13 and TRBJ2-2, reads AAGVIQSPRHLIKEKRETATLKCYPIPRHDTVYWYQQGPGQDPQFLISFYEKMQSDKGSIPDRFSAQQFSDYHSELNMSSLELGDSALYFCASSHRSPNTGELFFGEGSRLTVL.

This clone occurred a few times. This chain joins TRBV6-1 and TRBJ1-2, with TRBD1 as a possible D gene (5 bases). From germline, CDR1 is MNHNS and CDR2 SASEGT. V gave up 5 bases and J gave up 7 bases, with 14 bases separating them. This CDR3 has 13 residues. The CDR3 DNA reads TGTGCCAGCAGTCCAGAGGTGGGGACTGGCTACACCTTC. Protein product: CASSPEVGTGYTF.

The CDR3 DNA reads as TGTGCCAGCAGTGAAAGACTAGCGGGAGTTGGTGAGCAGTACTTC. Translated, it gives CASSERLAGVGEQYF. The rearrangement uses TRBV2 and TRBJ2-7; 12 bases match TRBD2. CDR3 length equals 15 residues. Germline V gene lookup returns CDR1 SNHLY and CDR2 FYNNEI. Trimming took 2 bases from V and 7 from J; bases not matched to a gene: 6.

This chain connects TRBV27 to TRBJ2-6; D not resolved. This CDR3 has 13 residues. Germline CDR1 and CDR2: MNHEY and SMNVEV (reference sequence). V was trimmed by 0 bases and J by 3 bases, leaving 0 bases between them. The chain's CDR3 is CASSLSGANVLTF. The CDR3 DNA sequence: TGTGCCAGCAGTTTATCTGGGGCCAACGTCCTGACTTTC.

CDR3 region: CASSLDGHSYGYTF. The CDR3 region has the DNA TGTGCCAGCAGCTTAGACGGTCACAGCTATGGCTACACCTTC. The J gene is TRBJ1-2, the V gene TRBV7-9; no clear D gene. The germline gives CDR1 SEHNR, CDR2 FQNEAQ (reference sequence). The CDR3 has 14 amino acids. The V gene lost 1 base and the J gene lost 4 bases, with 10 bases spanning the gap.

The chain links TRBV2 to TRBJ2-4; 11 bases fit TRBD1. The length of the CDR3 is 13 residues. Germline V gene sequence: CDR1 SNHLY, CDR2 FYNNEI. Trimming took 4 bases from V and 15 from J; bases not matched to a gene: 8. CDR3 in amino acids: CASSGDRGRNGYF. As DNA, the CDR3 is TGTGCCAGCAGTGGGGACAGGGGGAGGAACGGGTACTTC. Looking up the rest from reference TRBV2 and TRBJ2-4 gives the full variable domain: EPEVTQTPSHQVTQMGQEVILRCVPISNHLYFYWYRQILGQKVEFLVSFYNNEISEKSEIFDDQFSVERPDGSNFTLKIRSTKLEDSAMYFCASSGDRGRNGYFGAGTRLSVL.

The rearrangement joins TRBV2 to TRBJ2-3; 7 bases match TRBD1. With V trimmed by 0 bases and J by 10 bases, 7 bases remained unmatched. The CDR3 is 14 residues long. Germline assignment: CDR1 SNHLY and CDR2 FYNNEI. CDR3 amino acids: CASSEALRGQSQYF. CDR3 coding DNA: TGTGCCAGCAGTGAAGCGTTGAGGGGGCAATCGCAGTATTTT. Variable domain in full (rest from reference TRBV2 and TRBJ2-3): EPEVTQTPSHQVTQMGQEVILRCVPISNHLYFYWYRQILGQKVEFLVSFYNNEISEKSEIFDDQFSVERPDGSNFTLKIRSTKLEDSAMYFCASSEALRGQSQYFGPGTRLTVL.

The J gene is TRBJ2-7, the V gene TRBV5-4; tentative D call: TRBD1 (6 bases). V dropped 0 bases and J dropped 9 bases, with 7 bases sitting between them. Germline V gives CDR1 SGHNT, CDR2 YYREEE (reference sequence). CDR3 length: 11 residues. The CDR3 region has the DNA TGTGCCAGCAGCTTGGCGGACAGGCAGTACTTC. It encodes CASSLADRQYF.

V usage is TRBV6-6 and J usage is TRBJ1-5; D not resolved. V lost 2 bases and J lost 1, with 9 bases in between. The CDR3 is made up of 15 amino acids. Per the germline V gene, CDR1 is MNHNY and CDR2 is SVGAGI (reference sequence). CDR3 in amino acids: CASSYEGISNQPQHF. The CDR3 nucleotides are TGTGCCAGCAGTTACGAGGGAATAAGCAATCAGCCCCAGCATTTT.

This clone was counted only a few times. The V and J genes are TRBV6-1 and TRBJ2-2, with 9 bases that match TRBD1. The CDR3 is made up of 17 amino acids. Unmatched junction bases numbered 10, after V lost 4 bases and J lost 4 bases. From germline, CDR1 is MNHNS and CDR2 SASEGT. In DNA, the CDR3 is TGTGCCAGCAGTGCCCCGTCGGGACAGGGACGCACCGGGGAGCTGTTTTTT. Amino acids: CASSAPSGQGRTGELFF.

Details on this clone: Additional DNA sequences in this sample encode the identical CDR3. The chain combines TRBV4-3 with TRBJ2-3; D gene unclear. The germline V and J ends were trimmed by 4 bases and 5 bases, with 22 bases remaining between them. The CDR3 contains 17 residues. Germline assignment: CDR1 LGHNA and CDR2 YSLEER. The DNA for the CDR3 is TGCGCCAGCAGCCCCCTCGGTAGTGGAAGAAATGGAGATACGCAGTATTTT. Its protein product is CASSPLGSGRNGDTQYF.

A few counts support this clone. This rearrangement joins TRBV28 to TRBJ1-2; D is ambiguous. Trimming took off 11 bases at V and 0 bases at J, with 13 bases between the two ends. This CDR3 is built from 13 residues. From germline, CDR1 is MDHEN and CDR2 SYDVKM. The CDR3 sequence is CALSREPNYGYTF. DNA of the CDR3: TGTGCCCTCTCCCGAGAACCTAACTATGGCTACACCTTC.

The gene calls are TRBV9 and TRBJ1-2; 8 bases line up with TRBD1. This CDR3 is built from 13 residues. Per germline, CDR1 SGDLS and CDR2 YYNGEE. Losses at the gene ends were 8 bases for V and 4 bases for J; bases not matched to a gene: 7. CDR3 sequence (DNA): TGTGCCAGTGCCGCAGGGGGCGGCTATGGCTACACCTTC. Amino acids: CASAAGGGYGYTF.

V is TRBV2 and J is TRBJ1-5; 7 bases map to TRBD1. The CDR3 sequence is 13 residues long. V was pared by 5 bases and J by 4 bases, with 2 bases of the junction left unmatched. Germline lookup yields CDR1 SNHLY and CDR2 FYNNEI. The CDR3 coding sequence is TGTGCCAGCAGTCGGGACAGAAATCAGCCCCAGCATTTT. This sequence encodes CASSRDRNQPQHF.

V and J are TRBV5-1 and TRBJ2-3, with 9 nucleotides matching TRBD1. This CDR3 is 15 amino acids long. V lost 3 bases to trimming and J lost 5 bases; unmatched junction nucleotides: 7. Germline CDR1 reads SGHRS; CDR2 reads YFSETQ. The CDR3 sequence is CASSSGQGRGDTQYF. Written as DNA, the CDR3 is TGCGCCAGCAGCTCCGGACAGGGGAGGGGAGATACGCAGTATTTT.

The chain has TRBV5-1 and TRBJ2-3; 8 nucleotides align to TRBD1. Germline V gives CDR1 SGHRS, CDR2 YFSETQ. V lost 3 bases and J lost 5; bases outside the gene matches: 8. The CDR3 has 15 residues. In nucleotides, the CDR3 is TGCGCCAGCAGCTATCAGGGGGCTGTAGGAGATACGCAGTATTTT. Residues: CASSYQGAVGDTQYF.

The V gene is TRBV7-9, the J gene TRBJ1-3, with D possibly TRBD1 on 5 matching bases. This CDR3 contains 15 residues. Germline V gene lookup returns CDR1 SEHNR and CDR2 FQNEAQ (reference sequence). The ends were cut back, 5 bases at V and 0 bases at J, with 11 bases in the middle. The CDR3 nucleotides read TGTGCCAGCAGCCCCCGGACAAGCTCTGGAAACACCATATATTTT. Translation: CASSPRTSSGNTIYF.

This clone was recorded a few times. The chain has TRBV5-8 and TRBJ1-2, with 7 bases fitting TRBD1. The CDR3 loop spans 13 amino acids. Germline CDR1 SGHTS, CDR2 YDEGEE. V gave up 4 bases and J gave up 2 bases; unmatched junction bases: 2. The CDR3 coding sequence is TGTGCCAGCAGCACGGGACAGAACTATGGCTACACCTTC. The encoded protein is CASSTGQNYGYTF.

The CDR3 sequence: CAWMLAGGTEQYF. The CDR3 nucleotides are TGTGCCTGGATGCTAGCGGGGGGGACCGAGCAGTACTTC. The V gene is TRBV30, the J gene TRBJ2-7; 12 nucleotides match TRBD2. V was pared by 4 bases and J by 6 bases, with 4 bases of the junction left unmatched. This CDR3 comprises 13 residues. Germline loops: CDR1 GTSNPN, CDR2 SVGIG (reference sequence).

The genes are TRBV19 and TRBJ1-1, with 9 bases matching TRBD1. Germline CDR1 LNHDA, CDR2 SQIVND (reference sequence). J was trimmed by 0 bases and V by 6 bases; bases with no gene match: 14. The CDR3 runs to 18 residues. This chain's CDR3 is CASRRITGTGSMNTEAFF. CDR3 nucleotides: TGTGCCAGTAGAAGAATTACCGGGACAGGGTCTATGAACACTGAAGCTTTCTTT.

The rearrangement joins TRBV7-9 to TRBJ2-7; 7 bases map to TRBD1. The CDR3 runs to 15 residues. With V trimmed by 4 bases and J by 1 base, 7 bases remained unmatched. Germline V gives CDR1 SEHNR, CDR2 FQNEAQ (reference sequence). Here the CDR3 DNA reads TGTGCCAGCAGCTCCAGGACAGGTCTTTCCTACGAGCAGTACTTC. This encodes CASSSRTGLSYEQYF.

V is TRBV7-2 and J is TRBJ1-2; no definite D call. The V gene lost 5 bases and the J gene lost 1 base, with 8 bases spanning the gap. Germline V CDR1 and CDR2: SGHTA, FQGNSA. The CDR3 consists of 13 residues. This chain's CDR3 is CASSRGSNYGYTF. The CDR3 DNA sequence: TGTGCCAGCAGCCGCGGCAGTAACTATGGCTACACCTTC.